The sequence of this T cell receptor beta chain was determined in a study of blood T cell repertoires in COVID-19. Study summary: PBMCs, B-cell-depleted T cells, or T cells provided the cDNA or gDNA that made up the material.

J was trimmed by 1 base and V by 4 bases; bases with no gene match: 3. Per the germline V gene, CDR1 is SGHNT and CDR2 is YYREEE (reference sequence). The CDR3 sequence is 16 residues long. Authors' analysis steps: The assay estimated nucleated cells by amplifying reference gene primers. Profiled with immunoSEQ multiplex PCR; TCRdb holds only in-frame clones, not every one. That table furnishes V, J and clone size, whereas the DNA furnished D and trimming. The sample shows hundreds of thousands of clones, 86% of them seen only once. Participants came from about two dozen US areas, aged about 18 to 90 years. Recovered participants had two consecutive negative NP/OP PCR tests, healthcare professional clearance, or symptom resolution.

This TCR came from a woman aged 45-59 years who had recovered from COVID-19. This chain connects TRBV5-4 to TRBJ2-3, with 13 positions matching TRBD2. Source material: PBMCs or T cells enriched from blood (not recorded which). This chain's CDR3 is CASSQGTSGGTDTQYF. The CDR3 DNA sequence: TGTGCCAGCAGCCAGGGGACTAGCGGGGGCACAGATACGCAGTATTTT.